This T cell receptor (beta chain) was identified during a study of cytomegalovirus exposure and HLA in healthy donors. Points from the study as a whole: Productive status was seen about 87% or about 30% of the time for most TCR beta V segments in an earlier analysis.

In the PCR, 60 Vbeta and 13 Jbeta primers were used. Data came from immunoSEQ multiplex PCR; TCRdb stores just in-frame clones and leaves some out. The table lists roughly 240,000 clones, roughly 73% of them singletons. As concerns this clone: Its target is not known.

Looked up from germline, CDR1 is SGHVS and CDR2 is FNYEAQ. This CDR3 is 16 amino acids long. V gave up 6 bases and J gave up 6 bases; unmatched junction bases: 14. Sample: PBMCs. The rearrangement uses TRBV7-6 and TRBJ2-1; TRBD2 aligns across 7 bases. The clonotype originates from a boy younger than 18 in good health and CMV-seronegative. The DNA of the CDR3 is TGTGCCAGCAGTATAACGAGCGGGAATCCATTCAATGAGCAGTTCTTC. It translates to CASSITSGNPFNEQFF.